These T cell receptor beta chains were read from a single sample in a study of T cells in tuberculosis. The repertoire was sequenced with immunoSEQ multiplex PCR; TCRdb's copy has only in-frame clones and lacks some. The sample contains 55,000 to 65,000 clones, 81% of which appear only once. The sample was CD1b-GMM tetramer-negative cells sorted from PBMCs. All receptors come from an adult woman with latent tuberculosis. The CDR3 runs from the conserved cysteine through the conserved F or W. The D gene is left open where the match is weak. A clone size is listed for some rows: how often the clone was seen (once, few, many), or a class if it is expanded.

abundance | j_gene | d_gene | v_gene | CDR3aa | CDR3nt
. | TRBJ1-4 | . | TRBV7-8 | CASSSQGSLGEKLFF | TGTGCCAGCAGCTCCCAGGGTAGTCTGGGTGAAAAACTGTTTTTT
. | TRBJ2-5 | TRBD1 | TRBV10-2 | CASGRSGQAQETQYF | TGCGCCAGCGGAAGGTCGGGACAGGCCCAAGAGACCCAGTACTTC
. | TRBJ2-3 | . | TRBV2 | CASSKQTGVFTDTQYF | TGTGCCAGCAGTAAGCAGACGGGAGTTTTTACAGATACGCAGTATTTT
. | TRBJ2-1 | TRBD2 | TRBV20-1 | CLLAGNNEQFF | TGCCTTTTAGCGGGCAACAATGAGCAGTTCTTC
. | TRBJ2-2 | TRBD1 | TRBV28 | CASSLIDRAGELFF | TGTGCCAGCAGTTTAATCGACAGGGCCGGGGAGCTGTTTTTT
. | TRBJ2-6 | . | TRBV6-5 | CASTKLSSGANVLTF | TGTGCCAGCACCAAATTGAGCTCTGGGGCCAACGTCCTGACTTTC
. | TRBJ1-1 | TRBD1 | TRBV9 | CASSAGQGDTEAFF | TGTGCCAGCAGCGCGGGACAGGGAGACACTGAAGCTTTCTTT
. | TRBJ2-3 | . | TRBV5-1 | CASSPDAGGDTQYF | TGCGCCAGCAGCCCGGACGCCGGAGGGGATACGCAGTATTTT
. | TRBJ1-6 | . | TRBV6-1 | CASREPQGRSSYNSPLHF | TGTGCCAGCAGGGAACCACAGGGTCGGAGCTCCTATAATTCACCCCTCCACTTT
. | TRBJ1-1 | . | TRBV10-3 | CAISESMARNTEAFF | TGTGCCATCAGTGAGTCCATGGCCCGGAACACTGAAGCTTTCTTT
. | TRBJ2-1 | . | TRBV4-1 | CASSQDGWAEQFF | TGCGCCAGCAGCCAAGATGGGTGGGCTGAGCAGTTCTTC
. | TRBJ1-5 | TRBD1 | TRBV2 | CASSDGMTGATNQPQHF | TGTGCCAGCAGTGATGGGATGACAGGGGCCACCAATCAGCCCCAGCATTTT
. | TRBJ2-5 | TRBD1 | TRBV18 | CASSPTGVQETQYF | TGTGCCAGCTCACCAACAGGGGTCCAAGAGACCCAGTACTTC
. | TRBJ1-1 | . | TRBV7-6 | CASSQDRNTEAFF | TGTGCCAGCAGCCAGGACAGGAACACTGAAGCTTTCTTT
. | TRBJ2-1 | . | TRBV5-1 | CASRELPSYNEQFF | TGCGCCAGCAGAGAACTCCCCTCCTACAATGAGCAGTTCTTC
once | TRBJ2-7 | . | TRBV5-1 | CASSLDGLNYEQYF | TGCGCCAGCAGCTTGGACGGACTAAACTACGAGCAGTACTTC
. | TRBJ2-5 | TRBD2 | TRBV28 | CASSPRGSGGLKETQYF | TGTGCCAGCAGTCCTCGGGGTAGCGGGGGGCTCAAAGAGACCCAGTACTTC
. | TRBJ2-3 | TRBD2 | TRBV4-2 | CASSPGGDTQYF | TGTGCCAGCAGCCCGGGGGGAGATACGCAGTATTTT
. | TRBJ1-5 | . | TRBV27 | CASSKIGGNQPQHF | TGTGCCAGCAGTAAGATAGGGGGCAATCAGCCCCAGCATTTT